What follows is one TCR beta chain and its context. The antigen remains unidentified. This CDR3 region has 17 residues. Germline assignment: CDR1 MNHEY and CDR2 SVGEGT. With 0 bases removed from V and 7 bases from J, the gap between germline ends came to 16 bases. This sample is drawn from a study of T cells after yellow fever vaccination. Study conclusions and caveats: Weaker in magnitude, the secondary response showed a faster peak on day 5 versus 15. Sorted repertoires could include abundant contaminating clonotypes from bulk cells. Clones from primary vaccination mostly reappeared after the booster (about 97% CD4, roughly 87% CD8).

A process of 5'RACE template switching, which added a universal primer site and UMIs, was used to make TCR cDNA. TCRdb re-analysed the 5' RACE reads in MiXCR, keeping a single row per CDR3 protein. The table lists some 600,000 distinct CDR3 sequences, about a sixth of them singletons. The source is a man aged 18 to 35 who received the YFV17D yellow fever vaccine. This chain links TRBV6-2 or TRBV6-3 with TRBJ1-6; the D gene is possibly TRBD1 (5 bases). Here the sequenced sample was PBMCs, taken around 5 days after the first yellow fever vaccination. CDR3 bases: TGTGCCAGCAGTTACTCGATTCGGGGAGCAGGGAATTCACCCCTCCACTTT. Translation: CASSYSIRGAGNSPLHF.